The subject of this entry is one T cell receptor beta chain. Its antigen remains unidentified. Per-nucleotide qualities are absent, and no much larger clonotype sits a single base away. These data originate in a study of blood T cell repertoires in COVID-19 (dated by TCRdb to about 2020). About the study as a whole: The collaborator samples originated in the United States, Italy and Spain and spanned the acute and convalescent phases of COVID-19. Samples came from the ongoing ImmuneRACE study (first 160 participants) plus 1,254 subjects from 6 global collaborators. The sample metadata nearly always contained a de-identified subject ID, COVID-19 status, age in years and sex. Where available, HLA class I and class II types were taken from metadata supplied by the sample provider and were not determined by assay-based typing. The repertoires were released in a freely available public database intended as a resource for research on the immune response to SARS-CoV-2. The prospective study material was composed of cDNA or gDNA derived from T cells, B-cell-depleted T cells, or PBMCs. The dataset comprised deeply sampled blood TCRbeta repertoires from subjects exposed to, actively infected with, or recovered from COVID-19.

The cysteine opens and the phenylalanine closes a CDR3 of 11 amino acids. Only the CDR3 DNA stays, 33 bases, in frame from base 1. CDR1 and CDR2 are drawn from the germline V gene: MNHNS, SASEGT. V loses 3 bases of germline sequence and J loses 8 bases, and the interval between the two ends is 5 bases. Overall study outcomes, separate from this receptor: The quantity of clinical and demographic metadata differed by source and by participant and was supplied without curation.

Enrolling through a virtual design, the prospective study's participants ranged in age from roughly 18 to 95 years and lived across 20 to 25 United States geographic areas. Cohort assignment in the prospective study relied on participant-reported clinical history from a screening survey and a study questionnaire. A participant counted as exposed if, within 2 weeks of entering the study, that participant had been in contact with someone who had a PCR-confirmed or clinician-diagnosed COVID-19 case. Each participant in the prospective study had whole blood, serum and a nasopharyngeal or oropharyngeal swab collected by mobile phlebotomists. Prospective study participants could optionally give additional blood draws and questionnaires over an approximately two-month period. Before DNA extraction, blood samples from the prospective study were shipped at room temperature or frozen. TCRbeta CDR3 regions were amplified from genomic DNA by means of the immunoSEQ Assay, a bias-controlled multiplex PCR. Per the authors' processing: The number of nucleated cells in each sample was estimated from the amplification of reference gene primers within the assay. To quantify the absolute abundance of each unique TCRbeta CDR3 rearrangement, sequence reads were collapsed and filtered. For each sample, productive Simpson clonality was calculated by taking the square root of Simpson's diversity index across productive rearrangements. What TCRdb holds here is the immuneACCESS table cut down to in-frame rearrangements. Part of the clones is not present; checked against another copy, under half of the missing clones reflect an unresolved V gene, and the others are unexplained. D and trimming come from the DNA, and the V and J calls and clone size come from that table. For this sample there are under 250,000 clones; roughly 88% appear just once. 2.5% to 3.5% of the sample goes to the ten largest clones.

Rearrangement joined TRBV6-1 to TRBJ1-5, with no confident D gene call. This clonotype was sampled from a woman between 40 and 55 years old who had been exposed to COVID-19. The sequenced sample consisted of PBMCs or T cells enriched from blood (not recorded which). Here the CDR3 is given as CASSDPEPQHF. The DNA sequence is TGTGCCAGCAGTGACCCGGAGCCCCAGCATTTT.